What follows is one TCR beta chain and its context. The target antigen is unknown. The CDR3 runs to 16 residues. Germline V gives CDR1 SNHLY, CDR2 FYNNEI. V was clipped by 3 bases and J by 0 bases; unmatched bases: 6. This sample is drawn from a study of blood T cells in healthy people across ages. Peripheral blood, about 9.4 milliliters per donor, was collected. Per sample, extraction of total RNA gave at least 5.5 micrograms in every case. Combining a sample-barcoded 5' primer with a J-beta primer mix, a second PCR ran for roughly 6 to 12 cycles. TCRdb recomputed calls from the 5' RACE reads with MiXCR, one row per CDR3 protein. The sample yields 1,300,000 or so distinct CDR3 sequences, approximately 63% seen once. The study's findings and limits: There were more naive CD4+ cells and higher diversity in long-lived donors than in aged donors. PBMC samples, being unsorted, prevented any conclusive comparison of naive and antigen-experienced cells.

The chain combines TRBV2 with TRBJ2-3; 7 nucleotides match TRBD2. The TCR was taken from a man between 18 and 35 years old in good health. Sequenced input: blood. The CDR3 region is CASSESLAVSTDTQYF. The CDR3 nucleotides read TGTGCCAGCAGTGAGAGTCTAGCGGTTAGCACAGATACGCAGTATTTT.